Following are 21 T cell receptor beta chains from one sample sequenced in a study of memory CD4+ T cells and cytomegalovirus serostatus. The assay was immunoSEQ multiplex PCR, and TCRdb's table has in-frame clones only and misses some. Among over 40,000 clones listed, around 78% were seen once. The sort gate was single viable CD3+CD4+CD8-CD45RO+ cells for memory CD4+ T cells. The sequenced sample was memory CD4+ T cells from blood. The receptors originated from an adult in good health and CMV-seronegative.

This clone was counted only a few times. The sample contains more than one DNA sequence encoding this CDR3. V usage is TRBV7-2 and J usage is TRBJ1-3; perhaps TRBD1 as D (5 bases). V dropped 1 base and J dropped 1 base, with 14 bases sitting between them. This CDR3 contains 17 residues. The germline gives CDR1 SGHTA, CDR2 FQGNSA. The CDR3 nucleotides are TGTGCCAGCAGCTTAGGAGGGCAGGGAATATCTGGAAACACCATATATTTT. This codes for CASSLGGQGISGNTIYF.

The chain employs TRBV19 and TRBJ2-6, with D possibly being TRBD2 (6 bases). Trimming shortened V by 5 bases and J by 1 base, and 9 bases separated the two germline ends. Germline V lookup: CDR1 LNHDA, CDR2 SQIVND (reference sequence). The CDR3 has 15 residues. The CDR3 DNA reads TGTGCCAGTAGTCCCGGGACTTCTGGGGCCAACGTCCTGACTTTC. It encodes CASSPGTSGANVLTF.

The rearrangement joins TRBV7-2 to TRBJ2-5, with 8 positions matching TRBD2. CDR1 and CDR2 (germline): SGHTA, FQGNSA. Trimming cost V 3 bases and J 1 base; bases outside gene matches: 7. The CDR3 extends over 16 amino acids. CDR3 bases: TGTGCCAGCAGCTTGAGAGGCGGGGGGCTCCAAGAGACCCAGTACTTC. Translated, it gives CASSLRGGGLQETQYF.

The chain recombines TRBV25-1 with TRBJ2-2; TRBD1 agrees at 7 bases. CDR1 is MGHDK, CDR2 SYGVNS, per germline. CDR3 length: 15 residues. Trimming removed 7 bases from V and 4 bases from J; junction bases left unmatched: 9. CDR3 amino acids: CASTKTGAFTGELFF. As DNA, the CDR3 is TGTGCCAGCACTAAAACAGGGGCGTTCACCGGGGAGCTGTTTTTT.

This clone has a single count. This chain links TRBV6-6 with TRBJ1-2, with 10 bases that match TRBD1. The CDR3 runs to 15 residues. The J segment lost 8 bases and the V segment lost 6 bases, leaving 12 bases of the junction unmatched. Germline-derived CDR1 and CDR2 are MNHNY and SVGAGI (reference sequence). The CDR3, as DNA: TGTGCCAGCAGAGAGGCCTACGGACAGGGGGGAGGCTACACCTTC. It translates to CASREAYGQGGGYTF.

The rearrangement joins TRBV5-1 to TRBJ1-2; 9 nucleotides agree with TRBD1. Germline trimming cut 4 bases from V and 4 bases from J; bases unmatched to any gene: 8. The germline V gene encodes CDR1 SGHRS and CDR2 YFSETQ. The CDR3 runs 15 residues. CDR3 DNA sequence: TGCGCCAGCAGCCCAATACAGGGGGCCGGCTATGGCTACACCTTC. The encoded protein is CASSPIQGAGYGYTF. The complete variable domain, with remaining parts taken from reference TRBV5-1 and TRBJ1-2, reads KAGVTQTPRYLIKTRGQQVTLSCSPISGHRSVSWYQQTPGQGLQFLFEYFSETQRNKGNFPGRFSGRQFSNSRSEMNVSTLELGDSALYLCASSPIQGAGYGYTFGSGTRLTVV.

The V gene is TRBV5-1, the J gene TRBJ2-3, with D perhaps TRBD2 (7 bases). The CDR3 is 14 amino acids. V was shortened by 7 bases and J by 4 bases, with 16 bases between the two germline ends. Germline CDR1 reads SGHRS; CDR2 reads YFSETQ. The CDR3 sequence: CASSPGGRADTQYF. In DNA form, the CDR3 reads TGCGCCAGCTCTCCGGGGGGCCGAGCAGATACGCAGTATTTT. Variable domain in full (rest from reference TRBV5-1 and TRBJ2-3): KAGVTQTPRYLIKTRGQQVTLSCSPISGHRSVSWYQQTPGQGLQFLFEYFSETQRNKGNFPGRFSGRQFSNSRSEMNVSTLELGDSALYLCASSPGGRADTQYFGPGTRLTVL.

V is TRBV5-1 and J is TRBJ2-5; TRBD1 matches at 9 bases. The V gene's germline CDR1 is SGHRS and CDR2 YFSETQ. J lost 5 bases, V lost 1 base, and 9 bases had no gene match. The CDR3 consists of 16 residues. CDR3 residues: CASSLSTGGGGETQYF. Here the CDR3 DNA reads TGCGCCAGCAGCTTGTCCACAGGGGGCGGCGGGGAGACCCAGTACTTC.

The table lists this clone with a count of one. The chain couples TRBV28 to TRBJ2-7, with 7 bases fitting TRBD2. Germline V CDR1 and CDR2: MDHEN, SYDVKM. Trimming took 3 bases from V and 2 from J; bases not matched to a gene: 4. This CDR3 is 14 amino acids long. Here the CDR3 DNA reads TGTGCCAGCAGTTTTAGCGGGCGTACCTACGAGCAGTACTTC. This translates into CASSFSGRTYEQYF. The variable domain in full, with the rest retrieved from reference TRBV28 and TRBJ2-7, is DVKVTQSSRYLVKRTGEKVFLECVQDMDHENMFWYRQDPGLGLRLIYFSYDVKMKEKGDIPEGYSVSREKKERFSLILESASTNQTSMYLCASSFSGRTYEQYFGPGTRLTVT.

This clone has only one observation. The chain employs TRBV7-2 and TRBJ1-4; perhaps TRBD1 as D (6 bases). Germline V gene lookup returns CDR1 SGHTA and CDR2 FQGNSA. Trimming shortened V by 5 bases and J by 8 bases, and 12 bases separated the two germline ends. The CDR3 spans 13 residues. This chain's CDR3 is CASSLRGREKLFF. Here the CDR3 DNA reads TGTGCCAGCAGCCTCAGGGGACGGGAAAAACTGTTTTTT.

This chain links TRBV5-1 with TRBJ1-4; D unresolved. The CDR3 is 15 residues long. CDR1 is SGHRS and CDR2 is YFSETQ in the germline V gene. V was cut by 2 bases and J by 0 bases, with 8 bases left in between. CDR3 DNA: TGCGCCAGCAGCTTTAACAGAGCAACTAATGAAAAACTGTTTTTT. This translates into CASSFNRATNEKLFF.

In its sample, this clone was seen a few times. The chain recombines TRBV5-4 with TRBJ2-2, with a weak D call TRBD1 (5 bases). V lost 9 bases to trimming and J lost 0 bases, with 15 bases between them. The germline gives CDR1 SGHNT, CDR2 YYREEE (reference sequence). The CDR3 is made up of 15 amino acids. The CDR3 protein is CATAAGHTNTGELFF. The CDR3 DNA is TGTGCCACTGCAGCAGGACATACGAACACCGGGGAGCTGTTTTTT.

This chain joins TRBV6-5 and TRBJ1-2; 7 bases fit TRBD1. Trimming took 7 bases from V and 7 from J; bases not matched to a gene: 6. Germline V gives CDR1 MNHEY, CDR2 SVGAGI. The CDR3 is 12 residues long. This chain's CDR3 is CASTTGDRGYTF. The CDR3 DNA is TGTGCCAGCACAACAGGGGACCGTGGCTACACCTTC.

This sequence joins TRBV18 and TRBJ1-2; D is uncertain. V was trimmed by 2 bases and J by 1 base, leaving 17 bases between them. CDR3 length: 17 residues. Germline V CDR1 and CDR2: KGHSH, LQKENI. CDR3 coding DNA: TGTGCCAGCTCACCAAAAGGAGACACACTGCTTAACTATGGCTACACCTTC. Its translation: CASSPKGDTLLNYGYTF.

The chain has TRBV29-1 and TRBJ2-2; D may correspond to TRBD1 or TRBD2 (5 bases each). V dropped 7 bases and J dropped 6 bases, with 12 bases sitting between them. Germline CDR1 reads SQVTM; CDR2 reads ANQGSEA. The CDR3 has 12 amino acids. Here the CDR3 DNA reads TGCAGCGCGCTATCGGGGCCCGGGGAGCTGTTTTTT. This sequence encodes CSALSGPGELFF.

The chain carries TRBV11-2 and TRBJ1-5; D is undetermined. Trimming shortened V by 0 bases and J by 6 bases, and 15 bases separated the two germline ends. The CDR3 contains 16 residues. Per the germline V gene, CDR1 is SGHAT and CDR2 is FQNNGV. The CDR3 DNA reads TGTGCCAGCAGCTTAGATATGTCCCCGGTCGGTCAGCCCCAGCATTTT. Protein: CASSLDMSPVGQPQHF.

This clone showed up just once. Here the CDR3 DNA reads TGTGCCAGCAGCTTGGGGGACAGAGTTAATCAGCCCCAGCATTTT. Translation gives CASSLGDRVNQPQHF. This sequence joins TRBV11-2 and TRBJ1-5; TRBD1 matches 7 bases. The CDR3 consists of 15 residues. Losses at the gene ends were 3 bases for V and 4 bases for J; bases not matched to a gene: 6. Germline lookup yields CDR1 SGHAT and CDR2 FQNNGV. Looking up the rest from reference TRBV11-2 and TRBJ1-5 gives the full variable domain: EAGVAQSPRYKIIEKRQSVAFWCNPISGHATLYWYQQILGQGPKLLIQFQNNGVVDDSQLPKDRFSAERLKGVDSTLKIQPAKLEDSAVYLCASSLGDRVNQPQHFGDGTRLSIL.

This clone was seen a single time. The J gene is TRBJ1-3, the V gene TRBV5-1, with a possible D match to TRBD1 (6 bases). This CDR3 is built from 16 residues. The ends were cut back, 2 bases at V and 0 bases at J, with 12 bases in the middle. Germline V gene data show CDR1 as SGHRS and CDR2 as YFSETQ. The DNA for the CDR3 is TGCGCCAGCAGCTTTCAGGGGTCTCTCTCTGGAAACACCATATATTTT. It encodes CASSFQGSLSGNTIYF.

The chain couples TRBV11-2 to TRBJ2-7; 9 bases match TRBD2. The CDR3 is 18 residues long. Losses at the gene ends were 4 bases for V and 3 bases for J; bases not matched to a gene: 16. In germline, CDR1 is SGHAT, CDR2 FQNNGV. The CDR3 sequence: CASSSISRASGVIYEQYF. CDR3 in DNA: TGTGCCAGCAGCTCAATTTCACGGGCTAGCGGGGTCATCTACGAGCAGTACTTC.

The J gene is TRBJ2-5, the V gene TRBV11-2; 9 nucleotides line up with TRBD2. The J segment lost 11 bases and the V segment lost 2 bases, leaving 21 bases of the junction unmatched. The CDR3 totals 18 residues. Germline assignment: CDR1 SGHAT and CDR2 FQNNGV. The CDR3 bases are TGTGCCAGCAGCTTAACAGTGGGAGCGGGGGGCCCCACCGGGGAGCAGTACTTC. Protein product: CASSLTVGAGGPTGEQYF.

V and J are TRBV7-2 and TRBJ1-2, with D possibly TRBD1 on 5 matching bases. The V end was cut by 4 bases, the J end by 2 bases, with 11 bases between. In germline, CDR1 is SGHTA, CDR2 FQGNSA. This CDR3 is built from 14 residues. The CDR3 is CASSSRDPNYGYTF. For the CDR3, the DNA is TGTGCCAGCAGCTCCCGGGACCCCAACTATGGCTACACCTTC.